Shown below are 26 T cell receptor beta chains from a single sample sequenced in a study of read filtering for tumor transcriptome and immune sequencing. From about 400 ng of RNA, a library with molecular barcoded alpha/delta and beta/gamma adaptors was made. TCRdb fed the reads into MiXCR, producing one record per CDR3 protein. The table includes under 80,000 distinct CDR3 sequences, roughly 19% detected once. The specimen sequenced was a population of CD138-negative cells sorted from bone marrow. The receptors come from a donor at least 40 years old with multiple myeloma.

J is TRBJ2-4 and V is TRBV28; the D gene is possibly TRBD2 (5 bases). The CDR3 runs 17 residues. From germline, CDR1 is MDHEN and CDR2 SYDVKM. V was trimmed by 3 bases and J by 0 bases, leaving 15 bases between them. The chain's CDR3 is CASSLSGNVLAKNIQYF. Here the CDR3 DNA reads TGTGCCAGCAGTTTGTCCGGGAATGTGCTAGCCAAAAACATTCAGTACTTC.

In its sample, this clonotype is medium-sized (0.01 to 0.1%). The rearrangement uses TRBV6-5 and TRBJ2-1; 10 positions match TRBD2. The CDR3 is 18 residues long. The trim removed 6 bases at V and 3 bases at J, leaving 14 bases unmatched. CDR1 MNHEY and CDR2 SVGAGI come from the germline V gene. The CDR3 sequence is CASSPAGSGRRVYNEQFF. DNA for the CDR3: TGTGCCAGCAGCCCGGCGGGTAGCGGGAGGAGGGTCTACAATGAGCAGTTCTTC.

This clonotype was seen repeatedly, ten times or more. V is TRBV13 and J is TRBJ2-1; TRBD1 agrees at 7 bases. The CDR3 is 13 residues long. V shed 5 bases and J 6 bases; nucleotides not matched to a gene: 4. Germline CDR1 reads PRHDT; CDR2 reads FYEKMQ (reference sequence). In nucleotides, the CDR3 is TGTGCCAGCAGCCATCGGGACAGCAATGAGCAGTTCTTC. Encoded protein: CASSHRDSNEQFF.

The CDR3 loop reads CASKGIQGTTEAFF. DNA for the CDR3: TGCGCCAGCAAAGGGATCCAGGGGACCACTGAAGCTTTCTTT. The chain combines TRBV5-1 with TRBJ1-1; D perhaps matches TRBD1 (6 bases). The CDR3 covers 14 residues. Trimming took 6 bases from V and 4 from J, leaving 16 bases between them. Germline CDR1 and CDR2: SGHRS and YFSETQ.

This clonotype appeared a few times. The rearrangement links TRBV6-2 or TRBV6-3 to TRBJ2-3; D is uncertain. V was trimmed by 8 bases and J by 6 bases, leaving 12 bases between them. CDR1 is MNHEY, CDR2 SVGEGT, per germline. This CDR3 region has 12 residues. The DNA for the CDR3 is TGTGCCAGCGGGAAAAGGGCGGATACGCAGTATTTT. Its translation: CASGKRADTQYF.

A note on this clonotype: This sequence may be a read error, since a much larger clone differs from it by one base. The chain links TRBV15 to TRBJ2-5; 7 positions match TRBD2. The CDR3 has 13 residues. V lost 1 base and J lost 7; bases outside the gene matches: 3. The germline V gene has CDR1 LNHNV and CDR2 YYDKDF (reference sequence). CDR3 sequence: CATSRGEGGTQYF. As DNA, the CDR3 is TGTGCCACCAGCAGAGGGGAGGGAGGGACCCAGTACTTC.

This clonotype appeared many times. The V gene is TRBV27, the J gene TRBJ1-1; no definite D call. CDR3 size: 11 residues. V was shortened by 11 bases and J by 4 bases, with 11 bases between the two germline ends. CDR1 and CDR2 (germline): MNHEY, SMNVEV (reference sequence). CDR3 sequence reads: CAVYGGTEAFF. The CDR3 DNA is TGTGCCGTGTATGGTGGCACTGAAGCTTTCTTT.

The count of this clonotype is one. Since a far larger clone is one base different, this is likely a read error. The chain couples TRBV20-1 to TRBJ1-6; possibly TRBD1 for D (6 bases). Near its end, the DNA agrees better with TRBJ1-1, so the J call may be wrong. Germline loops: CDR1 DFQATT, CDR2 SNEGSKA (reference sequence). CDR3 length: 13 residues. DNA for the CDR3: TGCGGTGCTCCGCAGGGGAAGAGCACTGAAGCTTTCTTT. This translates into CGAPQGKSTEAFF.

This chain connects TRBV3-1 to TRBJ2-1, with TRBD2 identical over 12 bases. CDR3 length: 15 residues. Germline V gene data show CDR1 as LGHDT and CDR2 as YNNKEL (reference sequence). Trimming cost V 5 bases and J 9 bases; bases outside gene matches: 8. In DNA form, the CDR3 reads TGTGCCAGCAGCGGGTCTAGCGGGGGGGCAGGTGAGCAGTTCTTC. Encoded protein: CASSGSSGGAGEQFF.

This clonotype is a singleton in its sample. V gene TRBV7-3 combines with J gene TRBJ2-1, with 11 bases that match TRBD2. The CDR3 spans 19 residues. Germline values: CDR1 SGHTA, CDR2 FQGTGA. V was clipped by 3 bases and J by 0 bases; unmatched bases: 10. The CDR3 loop is CASSFVRTSGPSSYNEQFF. For the CDR3, the DNA is TGTGCCAGCAGCTTCGTTCGGACTAGCGGGCCGAGCTCCTACAATGAGCAGTTCTTC.

This clonotype was recorded many times. The rearrangement links TRBV29-1 to TRBJ1-1; 7 bases agree with TRBD1. In germline, CDR1 is SQVTM, CDR2 ANQGSEA. The CDR3 extends over 14 amino acids. J lost 0 bases, V lost 7 bases, and 8 bases had no gene match. CDR3 sequence: CSASGQFMNTEAFF. DNA for the CDR3: TGCAGCGCGTCGGGACAGTTTATGAACACTGAAGCTTTCTTT.

This clonotype was found many times. The chain is built from TRBV28 and TRBJ2-3; 8 positions agree with TRBD1. Germline V gene lookup returns CDR1 MDHEN and CDR2 SYDVKM. V dropped 5 bases and J dropped 1; count of bases not matched to a gene: 14. There are 18 residues in the CDR3. The DNA of the CDR3 is TGTGCCAGCAGTAGAGGACAGGGCAGAGTTATCCGCACAGATACGCAGTATTTT. Amino acid sequence: CASSRGQGRVIRTDTQYF. The variable domain in full, completed from reference TRBV28 and TRBJ2-3, reads DVKVTQSSRYLVKRTGEKVFLECVQDMDHENMFWYRQDPGLGLRLIYFSYDVKMKEKGDIPEGYSVSREKKERFSLILESASTNQTSMYLCASSRGQGRVIRTDTQYFGPGTRLTVL.

On this clonotype: A clone one base away is much larger, so this may be a read error. V gene TRBV6-4 combines with J gene TRBJ2-1, with a possible D match to TRBD1 (6 bases). Germline V gene data show CDR1 as MRHNA and CDR2 as SNTAGT. The CDR3 runs 14 residues. V was trimmed by 5 bases and J by 5 bases, leaving 13 bases between them. CDR3 sequence: CASSRGSANNEQFF. CDR3 nucleotide sequence: TGTGCCAGCAGTAGGGGGTCCGCGAACAATGAGCAGTTCTTC.

A word on this clonotype: A much more abundant neighbour one base away suggests this may be a read error. The chain uses TRBV5-5 and TRBJ2-5; D might be TRBD2 (7 bases). Trimming shortened V by 6 bases and J by 5 bases, and 26 bases separated the two germline ends. This CDR3 contains 17 residues. CDR1 is SGHKS and CDR2 is YYEKEE in the germline V gene (reference sequence). The CDR3 DNA reads TGTGCCAGCACCCCCTCCGGAGGGGGGGCGGTCATGGAGACCCAGTACTTC. This encodes CASTPSGGGAVMETQYF.

A remark on this clonotype: A read error is likely here: a far larger clone is one base away. Likely a read error: the CDR3 ends without its conserved phenylalanine or tryptophan. This chain connects TRBV5-5 to TRBJ1-1, with 10 bases fitting TRBD1. V gave up 4 bases and J gave up 5 bases; unmatched junction bases: 8. The CDR3 is made up of 15 amino acids. Germline lookup yields CDR1 SGHKS and CDR2 YYEKEE (reference sequence). Here the CDR3 reads CASSQWGQGRTEAFL. CDR3 sequence (DNA): TGTGCCAGCAGCCAATGGGGACAGGGGAGGACTGAAGCTTTCCTT.

In its sample, this clonotype is medium-sized. The J gene is TRBJ2-1, the V gene TRBV29-1, with 9 nucleotides matching TRBD1. V was pared by 6 bases and J by 4 bases, with 7 bases of the junction left unmatched. The CDR3 is 14 amino acids. CDR1 and CDR2 from the germline V gene are SQVTM and ANQGSEA. CDR3 sequence reads: CSVPGTGIYNEQFF. CDR3 bases: TGCAGCGTGCCCGGGACAGGGATTTACAATGAGCAGTTCTTC.

The gene calls are TRBV29-1 and TRBJ2-1; D gene ambiguous. This CDR3 is built from 15 residues. Germline lookup yields CDR1 SQVTM and CDR2 ANQGSEA. V lost 4 bases and J lost 6, with 19 bases in between. DNA of the CDR3: TGCAGCGTTGGCGACTGGGCTTTATCTGTCAATGAGCAGTTCTTC. Its translation is CSVGDWALSVNEQFF.

This clonotype has ten or more counts. J is TRBJ2-3 and V is TRBV5-1; D might be TRBD1 or TRBD2, each matching 6 bases. V lost 5 bases to trimming and J lost 3 bases, with 10 bases between them. The germline V gene encodes CDR1 SGHRS and CDR2 YFSETQ. The CDR3 sequence is 13 residues long. Here the CDR3 reads CASRRGPTDTQYF. CDR3 sequence (DNA): TGCGCCAGCAGACGGGGGCCTACAGATACGCAGTATTTT.

This clonotype came up a few times. The rearrangement links TRBV7-2 to TRBJ2-3; tentatively, D is TRBD1 or TRBD2 (5 bases each). Germline assignment: CDR1 SGHTA and CDR2 FQGNSA. CDR3 length: 15 amino acids. Trimming shortened V by 3 bases and J by 0 bases, and 10 bases separated the two germline ends. The CDR3 region has the DNA TGTGCCAGCAGCTTTCGGGGCGGTAGCACAGATACGCAGTATTTT. It is translated as CASSFRGGSTDTQYF.

This clonotype was observed a few times. This chain uses TRBV3-1 with TRBJ1-1; the match to TRBD1 covers 7 bases. The CDR3 extends over 15 amino acids. CDR1 and CDR2 (germline): LGHDT, YNNKEL (reference sequence). The trim removed 3 bases at V and 0 bases at J, leaving 4 bases unmatched. CDR3 sequence: CASSQMDRMNTEAFF. In DNA, the CDR3 is TGTGCCAGCAGCCAGATGGACAGGATGAACACTGAAGCTTTCTTT.

This clonotype occurred a few times. V gene TRBV5-5 combines with J gene TRBJ2-3, with D hard to call. Trimming cost V 0 bases and J 1 base, with 6 bases left between them. Germline CDR1 reads SGHKS; CDR2 reads YYEKEE (reference sequence). The CDR3 sequence is 14 residues long. DNA of the CDR3: TGTGCCAGCAGCTTGGAAGGACGCACAGATACGCAGTATTTT. Protein sequence: CASSLEGRTDTQYF.

This clonotype was picked up many times. This chain uses TRBV20-1 with TRBJ2-1, with D maybe TRBD2 (6 bases). CDR3 length: 13 residues. Trimming removed 0 bases from V and 8 bases from J, with 11 bases in between. The germline V gene encodes CDR1 DFQATT and CDR2 SNEGSKA (reference sequence). CDR3 nucleotide sequence: TGCAGTGCTAGAGAGACTAGAATGCATGAGCAGTTCTTC. It is translated as CSARETRMHEQFF.

This clonotype was recorded many times. This chain uses TRBV3-1 with TRBJ2-3; no clear D. Trimming removed 1 base from V and 2 bases from J, with 10 bases in between. The CDR3 has 15 amino acids. The germline gives CDR1 LGHDT, CDR2 YNNKEL (reference sequence). CDR3 bases: TGTGCCAGCAGCCAAGTTTTGACGAACACAGATACGCAGTATTTT. It specifies CASSQVLTNTDTQYF.

A few counts support this clonotype. V is TRBV5-1 and J is TRBJ2-3; D unresolved. Germline CDR1 reads SGHRS; CDR2 reads YFSETQ. CDR3 length equals 14 residues. With 4 bases removed from V and 0 bases from J, the gap between germline ends came to 9 bases. The CDR3 sequence is CASSLPASTDTQYF. For the CDR3, the DNA is TGCGCCAGCAGCCTCCCCGCTAGCACAGATACGCAGTATTTT.

This clonotype was observed a few times. The chain links TRBV21-1 to TRBJ2-2; TRBD1 is taken as the D call from the table, unchecked against the DNA. TRBV21-1 is noted as a pseudogene. The CDR3 loop spans 18 amino acids. CDR3 sequence reads: CASSVRGREKRNTGELFF. The DNA of the CDR3 is TGTGCCAGCAGCGTAAGGGGGCGGGAGAAAAGGAACACCGGGGAGCTGTTTTTT.

This clonotype occurred many times. The V gene is TRBV5-1, the J gene TRBJ2-3; D might be TRBD2 (6 bases). Germline V gene sequence: CDR1 SGHRS, CDR2 YFSETQ. This CDR3 has 15 residues. Trimming removed 4 bases from V and 1 base from J, with 13 bases in between. The chain's CDR3 is CASSTRGYGTDTQYF. For the CDR3, the DNA is TGCGCCAGCAGCACCCGGGGGTATGGCACAGATACGCAGTATTTT.